Each of the 18 T cell receptor beta chains below was sequenced from the same sample in a study of cytomegalovirus exposure and HLA in healthy donors (dated by TCRdb to the late 2010s). Library preparation employed the immunoSEQ multiplex PCR assay. The multiplex PCR relied on a mix of 60 forward primers for TCR Vbeta segments and 13 reverse primers for TCR Jbeta segments. TCRdb retrieved this table from immuneACCESS and kept in-frame rearrangements only. Not all clones are present; in checked studies, unresolved V genes account for under half, and no reason is known for the remainder. The sample contains 90,000 to 95,000 clones, about three quarters of them found a single time. The leading ten clones occupy 4.4% of the sample. The specimen was PBMCs. Source of these receptors: a male donor in good health and CMV-seropositive.

The chain recombines TRBV5-6 with TRBJ1-5; TRBD1 might be the D (6 bases). The CDR3 contains 17 residues. Trimming took off 1 base at V and 6 bases at J, with 20 bases between the two ends. The V gene's germline CDR1 is SGHDT and CDR2 YYEEEE. CDR3 coding DNA: TGTGCCAGCAGCTTGATGGGAAACAGGGAGAAGGGTCAGCCCCAGCATTTT. This sequence encodes CASSLMGNREKGQPQHF.

The chain is built from TRBV7-9 and TRBJ2-1; D ambiguous. The V gene's germline CDR1 is SEHNR and CDR2 FQNEAQ (reference sequence). V was pared by 3 bases and J by 5 bases, with 11 bases between. This CDR3 is 14 amino acids long. CDR3 sequence reads: CASSFATGNNEQFF. The CDR3 bases are TGTGCCAGCAGCTTCGCTACGGGTAACAATGAGCAGTTCTTC.

The chain employs TRBV28 and TRBJ1-5; tentatively, D is TRBD1 (5 bases). Germline V gives CDR1 MDHEN, CDR2 SYDVKM. Deletions cut 6 bases from V and 0 bases from J, with 6 bases between. This CDR3 contains 13 residues. CDR3 sequence (DNA): TGTGCCAGCAGACAGGATAGCAATCAGCCCCAGCATTTT. This codes for CASRQDSNQPQHF.

This clone was picked up a small number of times. The chain is built from TRBV6-4 and TRBJ2-3; possibly TRBD2 for D (5 bases). The CDR3 is 14 amino acids. V lost 3 bases and J lost 2, with 9 bases in between. Per germline, CDR1 MRHNA and CDR2 SNTAGT. This CDR3 is CASSETGSTDTQYF. The CDR3 DNA reads TGTGCCAGCAGTGAAACGGGGTCCACAGATACGCAGTATTTT.

This clone is a singleton in its sample. V usage is TRBV6-4 and J usage is TRBJ1-5; TRBD1 matches at 12 bases. The V segment lost 8 bases and the J segment 5 bases; nucleotides outside the gene matches: 1. The CDR3 is made up of 13 amino acids. Germline CDR1 and CDR2: MRHNA and SNTAGT. The DNA for the CDR3 is TGTGCCAGCCGGGACAGGGGGCATCAGCCCCAGCATTTT. It translates to CASRDRGHQPQHF.

This chain joins TRBV5-1 and TRBJ1-4; a possible D gene is TRBD1 (6 bases). The CDR3 covers 16 residues. V lost 4 bases and J lost 7, with 20 bases in between. The germline CDR1 and CDR2 sequences are SGHRS and YFSETQ. The DNA of the CDR3 is TGCGCCAGCAGCCCTGCGGGGGCGGCGGGGGGTGAAAAACTGTTTTTT. Its protein is CASSPAGAAGGEKLFF.

The V call is TRBV29-1, the J call TRBJ2-7; 8 nucleotides match TRBD1. Per the germline V gene, CDR1 is SQVTM and CDR2 is ANQGSEA. This CDR3 is 12 amino acids long. The junction had 8 bases not matched to a gene; V was cut back by 7 bases and J by 6 bases. The CDR3 region has the DNA TGCAGCGCGGAGGGACAGGAACTCGAGCAGTACTTC. Its protein is CSAEGQELEQYF.

V and J are TRBV4-2 and TRBJ2-5; D is possibly TRBD2 (6 bases). Germline loops: CDR1 LGHNA, CDR2 YNFKEQ. The V end was cut by 0 bases, the J end by 7 bases, with 15 bases between. The CDR3 is made up of 15 amino acids. The CDR3 DNA sequence: TGTGCCAGCAGCCAAGAAGCGACTAGTCGAGGGACCCAGTACTTC. This translates into CASSQEATSRGTQYF.

This clone occurred once. The J gene is TRBJ1-5, the V gene TRBV6-4; 7 nucleotides match TRBD1. Germline V CDR1 and CDR2: MRHNA, SNTAGT. Trimming at V came to 8 bases and at J to 2 bases, leaving 15 bases not matched to a gene. This CDR3 has 17 amino acids. This CDR3 is CASVDRERRSRNQPQHF. CDR3 bases: TGTGCCAGCGTTGACAGGGAGCGGCGGTCCCGCAATCAGCCCCAGCATTTT.

The genes are TRBV5-5 and TRBJ1-1; 9 bases align to TRBD1. This CDR3 contains 17 residues. J lost 3 bases, V lost 0 bases, and 9 bases had no gene match. CDR1 is SGHKS, CDR2 YYEKEE, per germline (reference sequence). The CDR3 DNA follows: TGTGCCAGCAGCTTGGGTCCTCCGGGACAGGGTTACACTGAAGCTTTCTTT. Translation gives CASSLGPPGQGYTEAFF.

This clone has a handful of counts. The chain has TRBV6-5 and TRBJ1-1; TRBD1 aligns across 7 bases. V lost 8 bases to trimming and J lost 6 bases; unmatched junction nucleotides: 9. The germline gives CDR1 MNHEY, CDR2 SVGAGI. The CDR3 sequence is 13 residues long. In DNA form, the CDR3 reads TGTGCCAGCGGAGAAGACAGGGTCTCTGAAGCTTTCTTT. It translates to CASGEDRVSEAFF.

V and J are TRBV28 and TRBJ2-5, with 10 nucleotides matching TRBD2. V gave up 6 bases and J gave up 4 bases; unmatched junction bases: 8. CDR1 and CDR2 (germline): MDHEN, SYDVKM. The CDR3 consists of 15 residues. CDR3 loop: CASSLAGVLLETQYF. DNA of the CDR3: TGTGCCAGCAGCCTAGCGGGAGTTCTTCTAGAGACCCAGTACTTC.

This chain uses TRBV5-1 with TRBJ2-7; TRBD1 matches 11 bases. This CDR3 spans 15 amino acids. CDR1 SGHRS and CDR2 YFSETQ come from the germline V gene. V lost 0 bases and J lost 2; bases outside the gene matches: 1. The CDR3 nucleotides are TGCGCCAGCAGCTTGGTGGGACAGGGGGCCTACGAGCAGTACTTC. It specifies CASSLVGQGAYEQYF.

The chain combines TRBV5-1 with TRBJ2-3; 9 bases are a match to TRBD2. J was trimmed by 3 bases and V by 1 base; bases with no gene match: 3. Germline V gene lookup returns CDR1 SGHRS and CDR2 YFSETQ. The CDR3 sequence is 15 residues long. The CDR3 sequence: CASSLSGGTTDTQYF. CDR3 nucleotides: TGCGCCAGCAGCTTGAGCGGGGGGACGACAGATACGCAGTATTTT.

This chain links TRBV30 with TRBJ1-1, with D hard to call. The CDR3 is 15 residues long. The V and J ends lost 5 bases and 0 bases respectively, with 16 bases between them. CDR1 is GTSNPN, CDR2 SVGIG, per germline (reference sequence). The CDR3 DNA sequence: TGTGCCTGGGGGAGCCGAGTTGTTATGAACACTGAAGCTTTCTTT. Protein product: CAWGSRVVMNTEAFF.

J is TRBJ2-2 and V is TRBV15; 11 positions match TRBD2. This CDR3 contains 16 residues. Germline values: CDR1 LNHNV, CDR2 YYDKDF (reference sequence). Trimming took 0 bases from V and 7 from J; bases not matched to a gene: 4. This CDR3 reads CATSRELAGAGGELFF. In DNA form, the CDR3 reads TGTGCCACCAGCAGAGAACTAGCGGGAGCGGGCGGGGAGCTGTTTTTT. Full variable domain (missing parts from reference TRBV15 and TRBJ2-2): DAMVIQNPRYQVTQFGKPVTLSCSQTLNHNVMYWYQQKSSQAPKLLFHYYDKDFNNEADTPDNFQSRRPNTSFCFLDIRSPGLGDTAMYLCATSRELAGAGGELFFGEGSRLTVL.

The chain couples TRBV5-4 to TRBJ1-2; 7 nucleotides line up with TRBD1. From germline, CDR1 is SGHNT and CDR2 YYREEE (reference sequence). J gave up 4 bases and V 5 bases, and 11 bases lay outside the gene matches. The CDR3 extends over 15 amino acids. Here the CDR3 reads CASSPAVQGSYGYTF. In DNA form, the CDR3 reads TGTGCCAGCAGTCCGGCCGTACAGGGGTCCTATGGCTACACCTTC.

The V gene is TRBV30, the J gene TRBJ2-7; D is unclear. From germline, CDR1 is GTSNPN and CDR2 SVGIG (reference sequence). V was clipped by 0 bases and J by 2 bases, with 8 bases between them. CDR3 length: 13 amino acids. Here the CDR3 reads CAWSVLKTYEQYF. The DNA of the CDR3 is TGTGCCTGGAGTGTACTTAAAACCTACGAGCAGTACTTC. The full variable domain, completed using reference TRBV30 and TRBJ2-7, is SQTIHQWPATLVQPVGSPLSLECTVEGTSNPNLYWYRQAAGRGLQLLFYSVGIGQISSEVPQNLSASRPQDRQFILSSKKLLLSDSGFYLCAWSVLKTYEQYFGPGTRLTVT.